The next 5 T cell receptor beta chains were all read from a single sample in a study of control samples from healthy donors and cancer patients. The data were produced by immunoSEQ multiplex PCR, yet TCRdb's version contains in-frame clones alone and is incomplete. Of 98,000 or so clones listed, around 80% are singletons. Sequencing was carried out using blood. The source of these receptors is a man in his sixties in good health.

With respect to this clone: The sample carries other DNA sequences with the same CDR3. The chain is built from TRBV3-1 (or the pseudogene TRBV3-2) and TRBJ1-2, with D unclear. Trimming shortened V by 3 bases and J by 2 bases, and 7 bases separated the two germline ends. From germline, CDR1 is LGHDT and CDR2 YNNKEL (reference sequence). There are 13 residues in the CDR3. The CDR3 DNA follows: TGTGCCAGCAGCCAGCAAGGAAACTATGGCTACACCTTC. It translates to CASSQQGNYGYTF.

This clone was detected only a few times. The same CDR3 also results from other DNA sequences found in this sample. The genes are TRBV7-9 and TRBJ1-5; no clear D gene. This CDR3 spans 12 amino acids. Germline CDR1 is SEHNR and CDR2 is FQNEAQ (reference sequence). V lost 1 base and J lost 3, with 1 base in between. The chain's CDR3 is CASSLDNQPQHF. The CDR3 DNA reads TGTGCCAGCAGCTTAGACAATCAGCCCCAGCATTTT.

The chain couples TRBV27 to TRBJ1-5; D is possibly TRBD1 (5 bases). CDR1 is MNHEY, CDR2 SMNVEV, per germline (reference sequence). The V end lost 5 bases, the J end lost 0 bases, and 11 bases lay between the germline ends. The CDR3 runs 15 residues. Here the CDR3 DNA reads TGTGCCAGCAGTAAGACAGTTAATAGCAATCAGCCCCAGCATTTT. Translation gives CASSKTVNSNQPQHF.

The CDR3 loop reads CASSPRHNTGELFF. CDR3 bases: TGTGCCAGCAGTCCGAGACATAACACCGGGGAGCTGTTTTTT. The V and J genes are TRBV28 and TRBJ2-2; D gene unclear. The ends were cut back, 5 bases at V and 2 bases at J, with 9 bases in the middle. Germline values: CDR1 MDHEN, CDR2 SYDVKM. This CDR3 is built from 14 residues.

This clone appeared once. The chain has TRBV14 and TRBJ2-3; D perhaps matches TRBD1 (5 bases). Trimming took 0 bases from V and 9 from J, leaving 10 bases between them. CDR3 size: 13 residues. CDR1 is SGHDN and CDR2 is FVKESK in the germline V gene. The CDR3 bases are TGTGCCAGCAGCCAAGATGGGAAGGGGACGCAGTATTTT. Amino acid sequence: CASSQDGKGTQYF.